These 17 T cell receptor beta chains originate from one sample sequenced in a study of blood T cell repertoires in COVID-19. Generated by immunoSEQ multiplex PCR, the TCRdb table keeps only in-frame clones and is missing some. The data hold about 210,000 clones, with 70% to 90% observed a single time. The sequenced sample was peripheral blood. The receptors come from an elderly woman with acute or convalescent COVID-19.

V and J are TRBV29-1 and TRBJ2-7, with 8 bases lining up with TRBD2. The trim removed 5 bases at V and 4 bases at J, leaving 7 bases unmatched. CDR3 size: 13 residues. Looked up from germline, CDR1 is SQVTM and CDR2 is ANQGSEA. DNA of the CDR3: TGCAGCGTTAAGCCAGCGGGAGATTACGAGCAGTACTTC. Translated: CSVKPAGDYEQYF.

V gene TRBV19 combines with J gene TRBJ1-5; D is possibly TRBD1 (5 bases). The CDR3 has 13 residues. Trimming pared 6 bases from V and 4 bases from J, leaving 10 bases between. CDR1 LNHDA and CDR2 SQIVND come from the germline V gene (reference sequence). The CDR3 sequence is CASSRALNQPQHF. DNA of the CDR3: TGTGCCAGTAGCAGGGCACTTAATCAGCCCCAGCATTTT. Using reference TRBV19 and TRBJ1-5 for the parts outside the CDR3, the full variable domain is DGGITQSPKYLFRKEGQNVTLSCEQNLNHDAMYWYRQDPGQGLRLIYYSQIVNDFQKGDIAEGYSVSREKKESFPLTVTSAQKNPTAFYLCASSRALNQPQHFGDGTRLSIL.

The chain is built from TRBV7-9 and TRBJ2-3; TRBD1 is a possible D gene (7 bases). The V end was cut by 5 bases, the J end by 6 bases, with 12 bases between. The CDR3 runs to 13 residues. CDR1 is SEHNR, CDR2 FQNEAQ, per germline (reference sequence). CDR3 protein: CASSVTGTDTQYF. The CDR3 nucleotides are TGTGCCAGCAGCGTGACAGGGACTGATACGCAGTATTTT.

CDR3 in amino acids: CASSAGLFNYGYTF. CDR3 sequence (DNA): TGTGCCAGCAGTGCAGGGCTCTTTAACTATGGCTACACCTTC. The chain carries TRBV2 and TRBJ1-2; possible D gene TRBD1, 5 bases. This CDR3 is 14 amino acids long. V lost 4 bases and J lost 1, with 10 bases in between. Looked up from germline, CDR1 is SNHLY and CDR2 is FYNNEI.

The chain combines TRBV18 with TRBJ2-7; tentative D call: TRBD2 (7 bases). The CDR3 has 14 amino acids. Trimming pared 3 bases from V and 6 bases from J, leaving 15 bases between. In germline, CDR1 is KGHSH, CDR2 LQKENI. The CDR3 DNA reads TGTGCCAGCTCACCTCAGGGCGGGGGCCTCGAGCAGTACTTC. Translating it yields CASSPQGGGLEQYF.

The chain employs TRBV28 and TRBJ1-5; D uncertain. In germline, CDR1 is MDHEN, CDR2 SYDVKM. V lost 6 bases, J lost 0 bases, and 6 bases lay in between. The CDR3 spans 13 residues. CDR3 sequence (DNA): TGTGCCAGCAGGACTCATAGCAATCAGCCCCAGCATTTT. Translating it yields CASRTHSNQPQHF.

This clone was counted a few times. The CDR3 DNA reads as TGTGCTAGTGGCCGGGGGCTAGCGGGTTCCCACGAGCAGTACTTC. This encodes CASGRGLAGSHEQYF. The rearrangement joins TRBV12-5 to TRBJ2-7, with 8 bases fitting TRBD2. CDR1 is LGHNT, CDR2 FRNRAP, per germline. This CDR3 is built from 15 residues. The J segment lost 5 bases and the V segment lost 6 bases, leaving 12 bases of the junction unmatched.

CDR3: CASSSLTGDYGYTF. In DNA, the CDR3 is TGCGCCAGCAGCTCATTGACAGGGGACTATGGCTACACCTTC. V and J are TRBV5-1 and TRBJ1-2, with 8 positions matching TRBD1. The length of the CDR3 is 14 residues. Germline assignment: CDR1 SGHRS and CDR2 YFSETQ. With V trimmed by 3 bases and J by 3 bases, 4 bases remained unmatched.

This chain joins TRBV10-1 and TRBJ2-1; 8 bases agree with TRBD1. The germline gives CDR1 WNHNN, CDR2 SYGVQD (reference sequence). The V gene end was trimmed by 8 bases and the J gene end by 7 bases; junction bases not matched to a gene: 10. This CDR3 is 14 amino acids long. The CDR3 here is CASCDRQGANEQFF. DNA of the CDR3: TGCGCCAGCTGCGACCGTCAGGGGGCAAATGAGCAGTTCTTC.

The chain carries TRBV7-2 and TRBJ2-5, with D perhaps TRBD1 (5 bases). This CDR3 is 15 amino acids long. CDR1 is SGHTA and CDR2 is FQGNSA in the germline V gene. The V and J ends lost 5 bases and 2 bases respectively, with 15 bases between them. The CDR3 DNA follows: TGTGCCAGCAGCACCGACAGTAGGCGGCAAGAGACCCAGTACTTC. Its protein product is CASSTDSRRQETQYF. The full variable domain, rest sourced from reference TRBV7-2 and TRBJ2-5, is GAGVSQSPSNKVTEKGKDVELRCDPISGHTALYWYRQSLGQGLEFLIYFQGNSAPDKSGLPSDRFSAERTGGSVSTLTIQRTQQEDSAVYLCASSTDSRRQETQYFGPGTRLLVL.

This sequence joins TRBV30 and TRBJ2-7, with a weak D call TRBD2 (7 bases). Trimming removed 4 bases at V and 3 bases at J, with 10 bases between. CDR3 size: 12 residues. Germline-derived CDR1 and CDR2 are GTSNPN and SVGIG (reference sequence). The CDR3 protein is CAWKGGHYEQYF. For the CDR3, the DNA is TGTGCCTGGAAGGGGGGGCACTACGAGCAGTACTTC.

V is TRBV4-1 and J is TRBJ1-3; weak D call: TRBD1 (5 bases). V dropped 1 base and J dropped 0 bases, with 10 bases sitting between them. The germline CDR1 and CDR2 sequences are MGHRA and YSYEKL. The CDR3 sequence is 16 residues long. CDR3 nucleotides: TGCGCCAGCAGCCAAGGGGGCCTAGGCTCTGGAAACACCATATATTTT. It translates to CASSQGGLGSGNTIYF.

V usage is TRBV2 and J usage is TRBJ2-2; D is unresolved. Trimming cost V 4 bases and J 0 bases, with 9 bases left between them. The CDR3 totals 15 residues. Germline V gives CDR1 SNHLY, CDR2 FYNNEI. The CDR3 DNA reads TGTGCCAGCAGTGCACCTGTAGCGAACACCGGGGAGCTGTTTTTT. As protein: CASSAPVANTGELFF.

The J gene is TRBJ1-1, the V gene TRBV9; 12 nucleotides line up with TRBD1. Germline V gene data show CDR1 as SGDLS and CDR2 as YYNGEE. J lost 0 bases, V lost 3 bases, and 6 bases had no gene match. This CDR3 spans 17 amino acids. CDR3 amino acids: CASSARDRGQMNTEAFF. The CDR3 DNA follows: TGTGCCAGCAGCGCCCGGGACAGGGGGCAAATGAACACTGAAGCTTTCTTT.

This chain links TRBV12-5 with TRBJ1-5; a weak D match, TRBD1 (5 bases). The CDR3 totals 14 residues. Germline assignment: CDR1 LGHNT and CDR2 FRNRAP. Trimming removed 7 bases from V and 2 bases from J, with 12 bases in between. The CDR3 loop reads CASVQGGGNQPQHF. The CDR3 coding sequence is TGTGCTAGTGTTCAGGGTGGTGGCAATCAGCCCCAGCATTTT. Filled out from reference TRBV12-5 and TRBJ1-5, the complete variable domain reads DARVTQTPRHKVTEMGQEVTMRCQPILGHNTVFWYRQTMMQGLELLAYFRNRAPLDDSGMPKDRFSAEMPDATLATLKIQPSEPRDSAVYFCASVQGGGNQPQHFGDGTRLSIL.

The gene calls are TRBV24-1 and TRBJ1-2; 11 bases are shared with TRBD1. This CDR3 is 16 amino acids long. Germline CDR1 is KGHDR and CDR2 is SFDVKD. V lost 3 bases and J lost 2; bases outside the gene matches: 4. CDR3 region: CATSDLGTGGNYGYTF. As DNA, the CDR3 is TGTGCCACCAGTGATCTGGGGACAGGGGGAAACTATGGCTACACCTTC.

J is TRBJ2-7 and V is TRBV28, with a weak D call TRBD1 (5 bases). V was clipped by 3 bases and J by 1 base, with 13 bases between them. Germline CDR1 MDHEN, CDR2 SYDVKM. The CDR3 has 15 amino acids. CDR3 sequence (DNA): TGTGCCAGCAGTTTCAGGGTAGCCAAGTCCTACGAGCAGTACTTC. Its protein product is CASSFRVAKSYEQYF.